One sample yielded the 7 T cell receptor beta chains listed below, sequenced in a study of beta chain features in type 1 diabetes. Study-level results: Across all four CD4+ subsets, people with type 1 diabetes showed modestly shorter TCRB CDR3s.

The antigens for these receptors are not known. The sequenced template was cDNA made from the entire isolated RNA. Profiled with immunoSEQ multiplex PCR; TCRdb holds only in-frame clones, not every one. In the table there are about 370,000 clones, over 9% of which are singletons. The sample was central memory CD4+ T cells from blood. Receptor source: a man aged 25-45 years with type 1 diabetes.

The chain is built from TRBV5-1 and TRBJ1-4; TRBD1 might be the D (6 bases). The germline V gene encodes CDR1 SGHRS and CDR2 YFSETQ. V gave up 4 bases and J gave up 3 bases, with 13 bases separating them. The CDR3 totals 15 residues. The CDR3 protein is CASSVTGASNEKLFF. The DNA of the CDR3 is TGCGCCAGCAGCGTAACGGGGGCTTCTAATGAAAAACTGTTTTTT. Full variable domain (missing parts from reference TRBV5-1 and TRBJ1-4): KAGVTQTPRYLIKTRGQQVTLSCSPISGHRSVSWYQQTPGQGLQFLFEYFSETQRNKGNFPGRFSGRQFSNSRSEMNVSTLELGDSALYLCASSVTGASNEKLFFGSGTQLSVL.

This clone was seen a few times. V usage is TRBV7-2 and J usage is TRBJ2-1, with no clear D. The V gene's germline CDR1 is SGHTA and CDR2 FQGNSA. The CDR3 spans 19 residues. Trimming pared 2 bases from V and 4 bases from J, leaving 24 bases between. This CDR3 reads CASSLLWQRGGERYNEQFF. The CDR3 nucleotides are TGTGCCAGCAGCTTACTTTGGCAGCGAGGCGGTGAGAGGTACAATGAGCAGTTCTTC.

The chain links TRBV25-1 to TRBJ2-7; TRBD1 might be the D (6 bases). Trimming removed 4 bases from V and 4 bases from J, with 11 bases in between. CDR1 is MGHDK and CDR2 is SYGVNS in the germline V gene. CDR3 length: 13 amino acids. This CDR3 reads CASSGYRVYEQYF. For the CDR3, the DNA is TGTGCCAGCAGTGGATACAGGGTGTACGAGCAGTACTTC.

This clone was counted only a few times. V usage is TRBV7-9 and J usage is TRBJ1-4; D not resolved. Trimming left V 1 base short and J 8 bases short, with 20 bases between. The germline CDR1 and CDR2 sequences are SEHNR and FQNEAQ (reference sequence). The CDR3 spans 17 residues. The CDR3 DNA follows: TGTGCCAGCAGCTTAGGAATCGGGCAGTTTGTGGGAGAAAAACTGTTTTTT. Its translation: CASSLGIGQFVGEKLFF.

The gene calls are TRBV6-5 and TRBJ2-5, with D perhaps assigned TRBD1 or TRBD2 (5 bases each). The last part of the DNA fits TRBJ2-7 better; the J call may be wrong. Germline assignment: CDR1 MNHEY and CDR2 SVGAGI. This CDR3 comprises 14 residues. The CDR3 loop reads CASSTRDRTYEQYF. CDR3 sequence (DNA): TGTGCCAGCTCCACTAGGGACCGAACCTACGAGCAGTACTTC.

The chain uses TRBV6-6 and TRBJ2-1; D is unclear. Trimming left V 7 bases short and J 8 bases short, with 9 bases between. Germline V CDR1 and CDR2: MNHNY, SVGAGI (reference sequence). The CDR3 extends over 11 amino acids. The chain's CDR3 is CASIHGHEQFF. The CDR3 DNA is TGTGCCAGCATCCACGGGCATGAGCAGTTCTTC.

This clone was found a few times. V usage is TRBV7-2 and J usage is TRBJ1-4; 8 nucleotides align to TRBD1. CDR1 and CDR2 (germline): SGHTA, FQGNSA. This CDR3 is 13 amino acids long. With 5 bases clipped from V and 7 bases from J, the junction kept 3 bases outside the gene matches. CDR3 sequence reads: CASSVTGAEKLFF. The CDR3 coding sequence is TGTGCCAGCAGCGTGACAGGGGCTGAAAAACTGTTTTTT.